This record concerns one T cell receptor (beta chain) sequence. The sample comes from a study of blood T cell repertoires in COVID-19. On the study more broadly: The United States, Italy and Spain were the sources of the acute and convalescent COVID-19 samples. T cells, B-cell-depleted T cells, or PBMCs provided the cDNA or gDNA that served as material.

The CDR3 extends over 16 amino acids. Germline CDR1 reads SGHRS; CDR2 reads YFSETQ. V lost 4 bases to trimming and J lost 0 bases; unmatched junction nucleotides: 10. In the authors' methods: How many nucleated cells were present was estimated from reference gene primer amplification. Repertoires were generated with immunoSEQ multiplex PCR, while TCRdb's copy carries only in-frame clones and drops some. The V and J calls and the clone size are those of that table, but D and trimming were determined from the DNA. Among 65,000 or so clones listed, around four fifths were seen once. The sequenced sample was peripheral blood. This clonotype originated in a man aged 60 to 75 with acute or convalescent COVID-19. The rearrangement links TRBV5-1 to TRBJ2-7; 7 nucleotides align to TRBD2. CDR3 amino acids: CASSPEAAGVSYEQYF. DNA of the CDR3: TGCGCCAGCAGCCCTGAGGCTGCGGGGGTCTCCTACGAGCAGTACTTC.